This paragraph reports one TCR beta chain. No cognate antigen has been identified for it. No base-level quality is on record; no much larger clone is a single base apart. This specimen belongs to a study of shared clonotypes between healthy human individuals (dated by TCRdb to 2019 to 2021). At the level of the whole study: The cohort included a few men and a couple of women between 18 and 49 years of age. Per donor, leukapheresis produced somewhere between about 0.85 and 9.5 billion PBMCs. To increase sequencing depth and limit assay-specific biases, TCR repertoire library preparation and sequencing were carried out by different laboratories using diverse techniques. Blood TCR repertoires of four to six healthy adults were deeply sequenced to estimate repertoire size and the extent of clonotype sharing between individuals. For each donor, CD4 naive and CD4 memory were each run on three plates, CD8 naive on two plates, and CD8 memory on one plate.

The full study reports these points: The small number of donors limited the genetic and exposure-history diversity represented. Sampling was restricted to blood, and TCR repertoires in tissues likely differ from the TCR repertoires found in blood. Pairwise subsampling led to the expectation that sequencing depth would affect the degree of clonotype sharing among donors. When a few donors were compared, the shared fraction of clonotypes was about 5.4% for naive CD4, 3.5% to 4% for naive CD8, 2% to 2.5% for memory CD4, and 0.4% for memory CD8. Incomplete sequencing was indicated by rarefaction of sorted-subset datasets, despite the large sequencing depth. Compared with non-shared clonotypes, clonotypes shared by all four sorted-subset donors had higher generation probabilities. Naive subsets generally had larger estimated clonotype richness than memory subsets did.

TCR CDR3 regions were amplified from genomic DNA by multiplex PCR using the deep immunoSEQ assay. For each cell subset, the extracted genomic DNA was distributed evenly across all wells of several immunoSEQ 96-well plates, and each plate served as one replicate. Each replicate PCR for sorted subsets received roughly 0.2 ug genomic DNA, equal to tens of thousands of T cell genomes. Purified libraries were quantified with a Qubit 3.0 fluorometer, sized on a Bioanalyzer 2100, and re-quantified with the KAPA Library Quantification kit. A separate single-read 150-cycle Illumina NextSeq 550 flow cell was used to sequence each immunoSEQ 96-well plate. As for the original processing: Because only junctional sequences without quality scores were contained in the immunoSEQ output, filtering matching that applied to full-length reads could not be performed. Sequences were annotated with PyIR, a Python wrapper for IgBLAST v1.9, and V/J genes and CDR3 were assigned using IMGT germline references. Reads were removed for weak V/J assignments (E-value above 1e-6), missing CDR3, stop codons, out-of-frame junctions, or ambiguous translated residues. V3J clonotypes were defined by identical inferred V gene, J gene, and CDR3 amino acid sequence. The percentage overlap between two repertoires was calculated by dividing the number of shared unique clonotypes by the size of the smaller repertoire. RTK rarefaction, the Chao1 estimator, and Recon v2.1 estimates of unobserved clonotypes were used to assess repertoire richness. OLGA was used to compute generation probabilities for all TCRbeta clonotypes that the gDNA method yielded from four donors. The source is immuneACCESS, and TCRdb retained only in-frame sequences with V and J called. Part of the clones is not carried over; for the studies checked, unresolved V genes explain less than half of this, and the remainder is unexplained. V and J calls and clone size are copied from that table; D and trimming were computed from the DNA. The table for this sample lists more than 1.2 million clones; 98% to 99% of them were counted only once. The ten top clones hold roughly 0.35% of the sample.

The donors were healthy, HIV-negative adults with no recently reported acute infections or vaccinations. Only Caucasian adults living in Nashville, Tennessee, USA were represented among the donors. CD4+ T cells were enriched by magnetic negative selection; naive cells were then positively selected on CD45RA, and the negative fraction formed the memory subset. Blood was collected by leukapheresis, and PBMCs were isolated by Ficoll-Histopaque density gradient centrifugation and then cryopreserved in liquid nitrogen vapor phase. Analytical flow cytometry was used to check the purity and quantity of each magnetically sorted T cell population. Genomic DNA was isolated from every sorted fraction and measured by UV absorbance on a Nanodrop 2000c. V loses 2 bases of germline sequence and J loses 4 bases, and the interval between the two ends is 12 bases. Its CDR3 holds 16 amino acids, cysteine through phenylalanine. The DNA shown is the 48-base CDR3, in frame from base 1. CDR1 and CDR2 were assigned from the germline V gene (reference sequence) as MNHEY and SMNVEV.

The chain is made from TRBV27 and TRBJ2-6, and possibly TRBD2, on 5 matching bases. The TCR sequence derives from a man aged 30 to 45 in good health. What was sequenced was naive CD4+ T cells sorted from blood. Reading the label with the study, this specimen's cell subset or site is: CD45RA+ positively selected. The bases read TGTGCCAGCAGTTTAACGGGCGGGCGGGGGGCCAACGTCCTGACTTTC. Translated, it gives CASSLTGGRGANVLTF.